These 14 T cell receptor beta chains were all obtained from the same sample, sequenced in a study of T cell responses to AZD1222 COVID-19 vaccine. Profiling relied on immunoSEQ multiplex PCR, and the TCRdb table lists in-frame clones only, not all of them. The sample carries some 130,000 clones, 89% recorded once. Sample: peripheral blood, taken on day 0 of AZD1222 vaccination. Receptors originate from an adult in good health.

The chain links TRBV30 to TRBJ2-7; D uncertain. With 0 bases removed from V and 0 bases from J, the gap between germline ends came to 6 bases. Germline lookup yields CDR1 GTSNPN and CDR2 SVGIG (reference sequence). CDR3 length: 13 residues. DNA for the CDR3: TGTGCCTGGAGTGTTGGTCTCTCCTACGAGCAGTACTTC. This sequence encodes CAWSVGLSYEQYF.

The chain couples TRBV5-1 to TRBJ2-1; perhaps TRBD1 as D (5 bases). With 0 bases removed from V and 5 bases from J, the gap between germline ends came to 6 bases. Germline CDR1 SGHRS, CDR2 YFSETQ. This CDR3 is built from 13 residues. Written as DNA, the CDR3 is TGCGCCAGCAGCTTGGGGGGCCACAATGAGCAGTTCTTC. This sequence encodes CASSLGGHNEQFF.

This clone was observed a single time. The chain combines TRBV7-9 with TRBJ2-5; D is perhaps TRBD1 (6 bases). CDR3 length: 15 residues. CDR1 is SEHNR and CDR2 is FQNEAQ in the germline V gene (reference sequence). Trimming shortened V by 2 bases and J by 5 bases, and 15 bases separated the two germline ends. The CDR3: CASSLQDREGETQYF. CDR3 coding DNA: TGTGCCAGCAGCTTACAGGACAGAGAGGGGGAGACCCAGTACTTC. The full variable domain, with the rest looked up from reference TRBV7-9 and TRBJ2-5, is DTGVSQNPRHKITKRGQNVTFRCDPISEHNRLYWYRQTLGQGPEFLTYFQNEAQLEKSRLLSDRFSAERPKGSFSTLEIQRTEQGDSAMYLCASSLQDREGETQYFGPGTRLLVL.

The sample holds one count of this clone. The CDR3 loop reads CASSQIGDYGYTF. CDR3 DNA: TGTGCCAGCAGTCAAATAGGGGACTATGGCTACACCTTC. The chain is built from TRBV3-1 (or the pseudogene TRBV3-2) and TRBJ1-2, with a tentative D call TRBD1 (5 bases). The germline V gene has CDR1 LGHDT and CDR2 YNNKEL (reference sequence). CDR3 length: 13 amino acids. The V end was cut by 6 bases, the J end by 3 bases, with 11 bases between.

This rearrangement joins TRBV20-1 to TRBJ2-5; unclear D gene. V gave up 3 bases and J gave up 4 bases, with 15 bases separating them. The CDR3 has 14 residues. From germline, CDR1 is DFQATT and CDR2 SNEGSKA (reference sequence). The CDR3 region has the DNA TGCAGTGCTAGTCCAGGTGCGAGATTAGAGACCCAGTACTTC. As protein: CSASPGARLETQYF.

The chain couples TRBV4-3 to TRBJ1-6; no clear D. The CDR3 spans 14 residues. The V end lost 8 bases, the J end lost 7 bases, and 15 bases lay between the germline ends. In germline, CDR1 is LGHNA, CDR2 YSLEER. The CDR3 region has the DNA TGCGCCAGCCCCCATGGCCCTGAGAATTCACCCCTCCACTTT. Residues: CASPHGPENSPLHF.

The chain uses TRBV10-1 and TRBJ2-1; 7 bases map to TRBD1. The V segment lost 4 bases and the J segment 3 bases; nucleotides outside the gene matches: 6. From germline, CDR1 is WNHNN and CDR2 SYGVQD (reference sequence). The CDR3 runs 15 residues. In DNA form, the CDR3 reads TGCGCCAGCAGTGCGAACAGGGGATTCTACAATGAGCAGTTCTTC. The encoded protein is CASSANRGFYNEQFF.

The gene calls are TRBV12-5 and TRBJ1-1; no definite D call. This CDR3 region has 15 residues. CDR1 is LGHNT, CDR2 FRNRAP, per germline. Between the trimmed V and J ends, which lost 2 bases and 6 bases, there was a span of 16 bases. As DNA, the CDR3 is TGTGCTAGTGGTTTGTCCCTCGGAGGGTTTTCTGAAGCTTTCTTT. Its protein is CASGLSLGGFSEAFF.

The rearrangement joins TRBV3-1 (or the pseudogene TRBV3-2) to TRBJ2-6, with TRBD1 identical over 10 bases. The germline gives CDR1 LGHDT, CDR2 YNNKEL (reference sequence). The CDR3 runs 18 residues. V gave up 4 bases and J gave up 2 bases; unmatched junction bases: 8. The CDR3 DNA sequence: TGTGCCAGCAGCCCGACAGGGGGCTTCAAGGCTGGGGCCAACGTCCTGACTTTC. Protein product: CASSPTGGFKAGANVLTF.

V is TRBV6-5 and J is TRBJ2-7, with 8 bases aligning to TRBD1. With 5 bases clipped from V and 6 bases from J, the junction kept 12 bases outside the gene matches. Germline-derived CDR1 and CDR2 are MNHEY and SVGAGI. The length of the CDR3 is 15 residues. DNA of the CDR3: TGTGCCAGCAGTCCCACATTGGACAGGGATCGCGAGCAGTACTTC. It is translated as CASSPTLDRDREQYF.

The rearrangement links TRBV10-1 to TRBJ1-5; the D is unclear. The V and J ends lost 7 bases and 0 bases respectively, with 7 bases between them. Germline CDR1 reads WNHNN; CDR2 reads SYGVQD (reference sequence). The CDR3 runs to 13 residues. Here the CDR3 reads CASTGDSNQPQHF. DNA for the CDR3: TGCGCCAGCACTGGGGATAGCAATCAGCCCCAGCATTTT.

The genes are TRBV6-4 and TRBJ1-2; TRBD1 matches 7 bases. Germline values: CDR1 MRHNA, CDR2 SNTAGT. This CDR3 has 15 amino acids. The V and J ends lost 11 bases and 0 bases, in that order; junction bases with no gene match: 12. The CDR3 protein is CACPDREAANYGYTF. Here the CDR3 DNA reads TGTGCCTGTCCAGACAGGGAGGCGGCTAACTATGGCTACACCTTC.

This clone was counted once. CDR3 protein: CASRPTGQGGNTEAFF. The CDR3 bases are TGTGCCAGCAGGCCGACGGGACAGGGGGGAAACACTGAAGCTTTCTTT. The chain has TRBV7-9 and TRBJ1-1; 11 bases align to TRBD1. V lost 6 bases to trimming and J lost 2 bases; unmatched junction nucleotides: 8. Germline V gene data show CDR1 as SEHNR and CDR2 as FQNEAQ (reference sequence). The CDR3 extends over 16 amino acids.

This chain links TRBV3-1 (or the pseudogene TRBV3-2) with TRBJ2-2, with TRBD2 matching over 10 bases. V dropped 6 bases and J dropped 2; count of bases not matched to a gene: 6. CDR1 and CDR2 from the germline V gene are LGHDT and YNNKEL (reference sequence). The CDR3 has 16 amino acids. For the CDR3, the DNA is TGTGCCAGCAGGGCTAGCGGGGGTTTAAACACCGGGGAGCTGTTTTTT. It specifies CASRASGGLNTGELFF.